A selection of T cell receptor beta chains follows, all from one sample in a study of CD8+ T cells in alopecia areata. The repertoire was sequenced with immunoSEQ multiplex PCR; TCRdb's copy has only in-frame clones and lacks some. Of about 130,000 clones in the sample, around 50% are singletons; the top ten hold under 6.5%. The input for sequencing was CD4+ T cells sorted from blood, taken at week 0. Receptors were obtained from a human donor with alopecia areata. CDR3s include the opening cysteine and the closing phenylalanine or tryptophan. The D gene is left open where the match is weak. Where a row states a size, it is once, few, many or the class of an expanded clone; other rows omit it.

J	D	size	V	DNA	CDR3
TRBJ2-2	TRBD1	few	TRBV5-1	TGCGCCAGCAGCGACGGGACAGGGGGCGGATGGGAGCTGTTTTTT	CASSDGTGGGWELFF
TRBJ1-6	TRBD1	-	TRBV30	TGTGCCTGGAGTGGGGGGACAGGGGGCAATTCACCCCTCCACTTT	CAWSGGTGGNSPLHF
TRBJ2-5	TRBD1	few	TRBV11-1	TGTGCCAGCAGCTTCGGACAGGGTCAAGAGACCCAGTACTTC	CASSFGQGQETQYF
TRBJ1-5	-	-	TRBV19	TGTGCCAGTAGTATGGCCCAAGCCAGCAATCAGCCCCAGCATTTT	CASSMAQASNQPQHF
TRBJ2-7	-	-	TRBV6-5	TGTGCCAGCAGTTTCAACTACGAGCAGTACTTC	CASSFNYEQYF
TRBJ1-1	TRBD1	few	TRBV7-9	TGTGCCAGCAGCCGTCCTGGGACAGCGAACACTGAAGCTTTCTTT	CASSRPGTANTEAFF
TRBJ1-2	-	-	TRBV7-9	TGTGCCAGCAGATCCTCCGGGACTAACTATGGCTACACCTTC	CASRSSGTNYGYTF
TRBJ1-3	-	-	TRBV30	TGTGCCCGGGAGCTTGGAAACACCATATATTTT	CARELGNTIYF
TRBJ2-7	TRBD1	-	TRBV2	TGTGCCAGCCAAGACACAGGGGATTGGTCCTACGAGCAGTACTTC	CASQDTGDWSYEQYF
TRBJ1-2	-	-	TRBV20-1	TGCAGTGCCAATAGACAGTATGGCTACACCTTC	CSANRQYGYTF
TRBJ2-7	TRBD2	-	TRBV15	TGTGCCACCAGAGCCACCGGGAGGTCCTACGAGCAGTACTTC	CATRATGRSYEQYF
TRBJ2-2	-	few	TRBV7-2	TGTGCCAGCAGCTTCGCCGGGGAGCTGTTTTTT	CASSFAGELFF
TRBJ2-3	-	-	TRBV7-2	TGTGCCAGCAGCTCCGGACCAGATACGCAGTATTTT	CASSSGPDTQYF
TRBJ1-1	-	few	TRBV14	TGTGCCAGCAGCCAAGATTTCGGGAACACTGAAGCTTTCTTT	CASSQDFGNTEAFF
TRBJ1-2	-	once	TRBV30	TGTGCCTGGGGGACGGGGCATGGCTACACCTTC	CAWGTGHGYTF
TRBJ2-4	TRBD1	once	TRBV7-8	TGTGCCAGCAGCTTATTCGGGACAGAGAACAAAAACATTCAGTACTTC	CASSLFGTENKNIQYF
TRBJ1-3	TRBD1	few	TRBV6-6	TGTGCCAGCAGTCCACAGGACAGGGTATTTGGAAACACCATATATTTT	CASSPQDRVFGNTIYF
TRBJ2-7	-	-	TRBV6-6	TGTGCCAGCAGGGAGGGGGCCTACGAGCAGTACTTC	CASREGAYEQYF
TRBJ2-5	-	-	TRBV7-2	TGTGCCAGCAGCTTAGCGGGGGGCGGATTGGAGACCCAGTACTTC	CASSLAGGGLETQYF
TRBJ1-1	TRBD1	-	TRBV7-9	TGTGCCAGCAGCTCCGAGCAGGGGGCTGAAGCTTTCTTT	CASSSEQGAEAFF
TRBJ1-1	-	-	TRBV29-1	TGCAGCGGGTCAGAGAACACTGAAGCTTTCTTT	CSGSENTEAFF
TRBJ1-6	-	-	TRBV27	TGTGCCAGCAGTTTAACGGAGGGGGGAAACCTCCACTTT	CASSLTEGGNLHF
TRBJ2-5	-	-	TRBV28	TGTGCCAGCAGTTCTACAGGGAGGCAGACCCAGTACTTC	CASSSTGRQTQYF
TRBJ2-1	TRBD2	few	TRBV19	TGTGCCAGTAGTAGGCTAGCGGGGGGCGGATACAATGAGCAGTTCTTC	CASSRLAGGGYNEQFF
TRBJ2-7	-	-	TRBV4-1	TGCGCCAGCAGTAAGAACAGGGACGTCTACGAGCAGTACTTC	CASSKNRDVYEQYF
TRBJ2-5	-	-	TRBV2	TGTGCCAGCAGTGGTGGGACCGGGGAGACCCAGTACTTC	CASSGGTGETQYF
TRBJ2-7	TRBD1	-	TRBV25-1	TGTGCCATACCGGGACAGAGAGTTTACGAGCAGTACTTC	CAIPGQRVYEQYF
TRBJ2-5	-	-	TRBV19	TGTGCCAGTAGTATCGGGACTGCAGGGACCCAGTACTTC	CASSIGTAGTQYF
TRBJ2-7	-	-	TRBV30	TGTGCCTGGAGTCTCGAACCACGGGACGAGCAGTACTTC	CAWSLEPRDEQYF
TRBJ2-1	TRBD1	once	TRBV5-4	TGTGCCAGCAGCTACTTCTTCCGGGACAGGGAGAGGAATGAGCAGTTCTTC	CASSYFFRDRERNEQFF
TRBJ2-5	-	few	TRBV5-1	TGCGCCAGCATGCCCCAATTGGACCGATCCCAAGAGACCCAGTACTTC	CASMPQLDRSQETQYF